This passage covers 28 T cell receptor beta chains from one sample sequenced in a study of T cells after yellow fever vaccination. TCRdb analysed the 5' RACE reads with MiXCR anew, one entry per CDR3 protein. This table holds 350,000 to 550,000 distinct CDR3 sequences, roughly a sixth found once. This specimen was PBMCs, taken before the yellow fever booster vaccination. The receptors here all came from a man younger than 35 who received the YFV17D yellow fever vaccine.

A note on this clonotype: A much larger clone differs from this one at a single base, so this may be a read error. The rearrangement joins TRBV20-1 to TRBJ1-1; maybe TRBD1 (5 bases). Between the trimmed V and J ends, which lost 5 bases and 4 bases, there was a span of 8 bases. The CDR3 has 11 amino acids. Germline CDR1 is DFQATT and CDR2 is SNEGSKA (reference sequence). In DNA form, the CDR3 reads TGCAGTGCTCCAGGGATCACTGAAGCTTTCTTT. It translates to CSAPGITEAFF.

This clonotype was seen only a few times. This chain joins TRBV13 and TRBJ2-7; the D gene could be TRBD1 or TRBD2 (5 bases each). The CDR3 extends over 14 amino acids. V was shortened by 5 bases and J by 0 bases, with 11 bases between the two germline ends. The germline gives CDR1 PRHDT, CDR2 FYEKMQ (reference sequence). CDR3 DNA sequence: TGTGCCAGCAGCGTCGGGGACGGCTCCTACGAGCAGTACTTC. Translated, it gives CASSVGDGSYEQYF.

The rearrangement uses TRBV18 and TRBJ1-2; D is perhaps TRBD1 (6 bases). V lost 5 bases, J lost 1 base, and 8 bases lay in between. CDR3 length: 13 amino acids. Germline V CDR1 and CDR2: KGHSH, LQKENI. The CDR3 sequence: CASSGTLNYGYTF. CDR3 in DNA: TGTGCCAGCTCAGGGACACTTAACTATGGCTACACCTTC.

This clonotype has more than one count but fewer than ten. V gene TRBV29-1 combines with J gene TRBJ2-1; D not certain. V gave up 6 bases and J gave up 0 bases, with 9 bases separating them. Germline V gives CDR1 SQVTM, CDR2 ANQGSEA. The CDR3 contains 13 residues. CDR3 in amino acids: CSVYGNSYNEQFF. The CDR3 bases are TGCAGCGTGTATGGGAACTCCTACAATGAGCAGTTCTTC.

This clonotype is a singleton in its sample. V is TRBV9 and J is TRBJ2-1, with D possibly being TRBD1 (5 bases). Germline V gene data show CDR1 as SGDLS and CDR2 as YYNGEE. Trimming stripped 3 bases from V and 0 bases from J, with 13 bases between. The CDR3 has 16 residues. This CDR3 is CASSARTDSSYNEQFF. As DNA, the CDR3 is TGTGCCAGCAGCGCAAGAACAGACAGCTCCTACAATGAGCAGTTCTTC. Drawing the rest from reference TRBV9 and TRBJ2-1, the complete variable domain is DSGVTQTPKHLITATGQRVTLRCSPRSGDLSVYWYQQSLDQGLQFLIQYYNGEERAKGNILERFSAQQFPDLHSELNLSSLELGDSALYFCASSARTDSSYNEQFFGPGTRLTVL.

The chain is built from TRBV2 and TRBJ2-5, with D hard to call. Germline loops: CDR1 SNHLY, CDR2 FYNNEI. The V end was cut by 7 bases, the J end by 3 bases, with 12 bases between. The CDR3 has 13 amino acids. CDR3 bases: TGTGCCAGCACTCCCATAGGAGAAGAGACCCAGTACTTC. Residues: CASTPIGEETQYF.

This clonotype occurred a few times. The rearrangement uses TRBV6-1 and TRBJ2-6; D is perhaps TRBD1 (6 bases). The V gene's germline CDR1 is MNHNS and CDR2 SASEGT. V was pared by 3 bases and J by 0 bases, with 12 bases between. The CDR3 length is 17 residues. CDR3 loop: CASSDTGTISGANVLTF. In DNA form, the CDR3 reads TGTGCCAGCAGTGACACCGGGACAATCTCTGGGGCCAACGTCCTGACTTTC.

The chain joins TRBV6-2 or TRBV6-3 to TRBJ2-7; the D gene could be TRBD1 or TRBD2 (5 bases each). The CDR3 is made up of 13 amino acids. The V gene lost 5 bases and the J gene lost 3 bases, with 11 bases spanning the gap. Germline CDR1 reads MNHEY; CDR2 reads SVGEGT. The CDR3 nucleotides read TGTGCCAGCAGTCTGGGACCTCACTACGAGCAGTACGTC. As protein: CASSLGPHYEQYV.

The chain combines TRBV9 with TRBJ1-2; TRBD1 matches at 9 bases. The CDR3 sequence is 14 residues long. The junction had 7 bases not matched to a gene; V was cut back by 4 bases and J by 6 bases. The V gene's germline CDR1 is SGDLS and CDR2 YYNGEE. CDR3 bases: TGTGCCAGCAGCTCCTTAACAGGGGGCGATGGCTACACCTTC. This codes for CASSSLTGGDGYTF.

This clonotype occurred many times. The chain combines TRBV18 with TRBJ1-2; D remains unclear. The CDR3 contains 13 residues. V was clipped by 6 bases and J by 13 bases, with 21 bases between them. In germline, CDR1 is KGHSH, CDR2 LQKENI. This CDR3 reads CASSPSDSRGSTF. The CDR3 DNA reads TGTGCCAGCTCCCCGTCGGACTCCCGAGGGAGCACCTTC. Based on the CDR3 plus reference TRBV18 and TRBJ1-2, the full variable domain is NAGVMQNPRHLVRRRGQEARLRCSPMKGHSHVYWYRQLPEEGLKFMVYLQKENIIDESGMPKERFSAEFPKEGPSILRIQQVVRGDSAAYFCASSPSDSRGSTFGSGTRLTVV.

The chain has TRBV6-5 and TRBJ2-3; 7 bases fit TRBD2. This CDR3 has 14 amino acids. Germline CDR1 reads MNHEY; CDR2 reads SVGAGI. V was pared by 0 bases and J by 6 bases, with 3 bases of the junction left unmatched. The CDR3 DNA reads TGTGCCAGCAGTTACTCGGGGGGGTCGGATACGCAGTATTTT. Translating it yields CASSYSGGSDTQYF.

The rearrangement links TRBV4-3 to TRBJ2-2; D remains unclear. This CDR3 spans 15 amino acids. The V end was cut by 1 base, the J end by 4 bases, with 10 bases between. Germline lookup yields CDR1 LGHNA and CDR2 YSLEER. The CDR3 coding sequence is TGCGCCAGCAGCCAAGCGAGCTTATCCACCGGGGAGCTGTTTTTT. This gives the protein CASSQASLSTGELFF.

This chain links TRBV4-1 with TRBJ1-6, with D uncertain. The CDR3 runs to 15 residues. The germline V and J ends were trimmed by 4 bases and 6 bases, with 13 bases remaining between them. Germline V gene data show CDR1 as MGHRA and CDR2 as YSYEKL. The CDR3 nucleotides are TGCGCCAGCAGCCCCTTCCCGGGAAGTAATTCACCCCTCCACTTT. This translates into CASSPFPGSNSPLHF.

This clonotype occurred a few times. This chain uses TRBV12-3 or TRBV12-4 with TRBJ1-1; TRBD1 is a possible D gene (5 bases). The CDR3 contains 13 residues. V gave up 6 bases and J gave up 7 bases, with 15 bases separating them. This chain's CDR3 is CASSHVWGREAFF. The CDR3 DNA sequence: TGTGCCAGCAGCCACGTTTGGGGACGTGAAGCTTTCTTT.

A few counts support this clonotype. The rearrangement uses TRBV19 and TRBJ1-5; weak D call: TRBD1 (6 bases). CDR3 length equals 15 residues. From germline, CDR1 is LNHDA and CDR2 SQIVND (reference sequence). V lost 6 bases and J lost 0, with 12 bases in between. CDR3 bases: TGTGCCAGTAGCCAGACAGGTTATAGCAATCAGCCCCAGCATTTT. Protein sequence: CASSQTGYSNQPQHF.

In its sample, this clonotype was seen a few times. The chain combines TRBV10-3 with TRBJ2-7; 11 nucleotides agree with TRBD1. The CDR3 is made up of 15 amino acids. The J segment lost 3 bases and the V segment lost 11 bases, leaving 12 bases of the junction unmatched. Germline CDR1 is ENHRY and CDR2 is SYGVKD. The CDR3 reads CAAQHGDRGIYEQYF. The CDR3 DNA reads as TGTGCCGCACAACACGGGGACAGGGGGATCTACGAGCAGTACTTC.

The gene calls are TRBV12-3 or TRBV12-4 and TRBJ1-2, with a tentative D call TRBD1 (6 bases). V gave up 7 bases and J gave up 4 bases, with 16 bases separating them. The CDR3 covers 14 residues. The CDR3 sequence: CASKLTGVVYGYTF. As DNA, the CDR3 is TGTGCCAGCAAATTGACAGGCGTCGTCTATGGCTACACCTTC.

The genes are TRBV29-1 and TRBJ2-1; D perhaps matches TRBD1 (6 bases). CDR1 and CDR2 (germline): SQVTM, ANQGSEA. The V gene lost 4 bases and the J gene lost 12 bases, with 22 bases spanning the gap. CDR3 length: 14 amino acids. The CDR3, as DNA: TGCAGCGTTGTCCCCCAGGGGTTGATTTTCGGGCAGTTCTTC. Its translation: CSVVPQGLIFGQFF.

CDR3 in DNA: TGTGCCAGCTCCTTGAATGGGGGGTCTGGAAACACCATATATTTT. Its translation is CASSLNGGSGNTIYF. The V call is TRBV27, the J call TRBJ1-3; TRBD1 might be the D (5 bases). The V and J ends lost 8 bases and 1 base respectively, with 15 bases between them. Germline CDR1 reads MNHEY; CDR2 reads SMNVEV (reference sequence). This CDR3 has 15 amino acids.

The genes are TRBV7-2 and TRBJ1-2, with D perhaps TRBD1 (6 bases). Trimming took off 5 bases at V and 4 bases at J, with 20 bases between the two ends. This CDR3 has 16 amino acids. Per germline, CDR1 SGHTA and CDR2 FQGNSA. The CDR3 bases are TGTGCCAGCAGCAACGGACAGACCGATCTAGGCTATGGCTACACCTTC. Amino acids: CASSNGQTDLGYGYTF. The whole variable domain, filled in from reference TRBV7-2 and TRBJ1-2, reads GAGVSQSPSNKVTEKGKDVELRCDPISGHTALYWYRQSLGQGLEFLIYFQGNSAPDKSGLPSDRFSAERTGGSVSTLTIQRTQQEDSAVYLCASSNGQTDLGYGYTFGSGTRLTVV.

This clonotype was observed a handful of times. The J gene is TRBJ2-1, the V gene TRBV20-1; 12 bases align to TRBD2. J lost 4 bases, V lost 3 bases, and 7 bases had no gene match. The CDR3 is 16 residues long. Germline V gene lookup returns CDR1 DFQATT and CDR2 SNEGSKA (reference sequence). The CDR3 DNA reads TGCAGTGCTAGGGGCCTAGCGGGGGGGCTATACAATGAGCAGTTCTTC. Protein sequence: CSARGLAGGLYNEQFF.

This clonotype has a handful of counts. The chain is built from TRBV29-1 and TRBJ2-2; D is perhaps TRBD2 (6 bases). This CDR3 has 15 residues. V was cut by 0 bases and J by 3 bases, with 11 bases left in between. CDR1 SQVTM and CDR2 ANQGSEA come from the germline V gene. The CDR3 DNA is TGCAGCGTTGAAGATCGCGGGGAGGACACCGGGGAGCTGTTTTTT. Its protein is CSVEDRGEDTGELFF.

This chain links TRBV4-3 with TRBJ2-7, with 8 nucleotides matching TRBD2. The ends lost 5 bases at V and 2 bases at J; junction bases unmatched: 5. CDR1 and CDR2 (germline): LGHNA, YSLEER. This CDR3 is 14 amino acids long. The CDR3 DNA reads TGCGCCAGCAGCAAGGCGGGGGGAGCCTACGAGCAGTACTTC. This encodes CASSKAGGAYEQYF.

This chain joins TRBV7-2 and TRBJ2-2, with a possible D match to TRBD2 (5 bases). Trimming took off 4 bases at V and 0 bases at J, with 18 bases between the two ends. Per germline, CDR1 SGHTA and CDR2 FQGNSA. CDR3 length equals 18 residues. The CDR3 region has the DNA TGTGCCAGCAGCTGGCGGGCGGGCGTTACGTCGAACACCGGGGAGCTGTTTTTT. Translating it yields CASSWRAGVTSNTGELFF.

This clonotype was picked up a small number of times. This sequence joins TRBV5-1 and TRBJ2-5, with a possible D match to TRBD1 (5 bases). The germline gives CDR1 SGHRS, CDR2 YFSETQ. There are 15 residues in the CDR3. V lost 2 bases and J lost 3, with 14 bases in between. The CDR3 coding sequence is TGCGCCAGCAGCTTAGGGGTAGGGCGAAAAGAGACCCAGTACTTC. Translation gives CASSLGVGRKETQYF.

This clonotype was counted only a few times. The chain links TRBV19 to TRBJ1-4; possibly TRBD1 for D (6 bases). Germline CDR1 LNHDA, CDR2 SQIVND (reference sequence). This CDR3 spans 12 amino acids. Trimming removed 9 bases at V and 4 bases at J, with 9 bases between. CDR3 sequence (DNA): TGTGCCAGCGCAGGGGTTAATGAAAAACTGTTTTTT. The encoded protein is CASAGVNEKLFF.

The gene calls are TRBV6-2 or TRBV6-3 and TRBJ2-3; 7 bases align to TRBD2. This CDR3 is 13 amino acids long. The V segment lost 2 bases and the J segment 8 bases; nucleotides outside the gene matches: 4. CDR1 MNHEY and CDR2 SVGEGT come from the germline V gene. CDR3 DNA: TGTGCCAGCAGTTACGGCGGGAGAGGTACGCAGTATTTT. Its translation: CASSYGGRGTQYF.

This clonotype was seen only a few times. This rearrangement joins TRBV21-1 to TRBJ2-3; the tabulated D call, TRBD2, remains unverified against the DNA. TRBV21-1 is noted as a pseudogene. The CDR3 has 16 amino acids. CDR3 coding DNA: TGTGCCAGCACCTCGAATCGGGGGGGCCTGGCAGATACGCAGTATTTT. This encodes CASTSNRGGLADTQYF.